These 27 T cell receptor beta chains share one sample of origin, sequenced in a study of cytomegalovirus exposure and HLA in healthy donors. The PCR used 60 Vbeta and 13 Jbeta primers. The table came from immunoSEQ multiplex PCR; TCRdb's copy has only in-frame clones and leaves some out. The sample lists 160,000 or so clones; roughly 80% were seen once. Sequencing was carried out using PBMCs. The receptors derive from a man younger than 35 in good health and CMV-seropositive.

The rearrangement joins TRBV29-1 to TRBJ1-2; D might be TRBD1 (5 bases). Germline loops: CDR1 SQVTM, CDR2 ANQGSEA. Trimming shortened V by 7 bases and J by 2 bases, and 11 bases separated the two germline ends. The CDR3 is 12 amino acids. CDR3 in amino acids: CSGGDGNYGYTF. The CDR3 region has the DNA TGCAGCGGGGGGGACGGGAACTATGGCTACACCTTC.

The chain combines TRBV4-1 with TRBJ2-3; D possibly corresponds to TRBD1 (5 bases). Trimming took off 7 bases at V and 4 bases at J, with 18 bases between the two ends. Per germline, CDR1 MGHRA and CDR2 YSYEKL. The CDR3 has 15 amino acids. The CDR3 region has the DNA TGCGCCAGCAAGGGGTGGGCAGGGATGGCAGATACGCAGTATTTT. This codes for CASKGWAGMADTQYF.

This sequence joins TRBV9 and TRBJ1-2, with 11 positions matching TRBD1. Germline V gene sequence: CDR1 SGDLS, CDR2 YYNGEE. The junction had 2 bases not matched to a gene; V was cut back by 4 bases and J by 3 bases. The CDR3 extends over 14 amino acids. CDR3 nucleotide sequence: TGTGCCAGCAGCCCGGGACAGGGGGACTATGGCTACACCTTC. It translates to CASSPGQGDYGYTF.

This chain links TRBV30 with TRBJ1-1; 7 bases fit TRBD1. The trim removed 4 bases at V and 1 base at J, leaving 3 bases unmatched. The CDR3 loop spans 13 amino acids. CDR1 and CDR2 from the germline V gene are GTSNPN and SVGIG (reference sequence). Here the CDR3 DNA reads TGTGCCTGGACCAGGACAGGGAACACTGAAGCTTTCTTT. It specifies CAWTRTGNTEAFF.

This rearrangement joins TRBV28 to TRBJ2-1, with TRBD1 identical over 7 bases. CDR1 and CDR2 from the germline V gene are MDHEN and SYDVKM. V was pared by 6 bases and J by 0 bases, with 2 bases of the junction left unmatched. This CDR3 region has 14 residues. CDR3 nucleotides: TGTGCCAGCAGGGGACAGAGCTCCTACAATGAGCAGTTCTTC. This gives the protein CASRGQSSYNEQFF.

This clone was picked up a small number of times. The V gene is TRBV7-9, the J gene TRBJ2-5, with D tentatively TRBD2 (6 bases). CDR1 is SEHNR, CDR2 FQNEAQ, per germline (reference sequence). Trimming left V 2 bases short and J 2 bases short, with 9 bases between. The CDR3 runs to 14 residues. This CDR3 is CASSLWRGQETQYF. In DNA, the CDR3 is TGTGCCAGCAGCTTATGGAGGGGACAAGAGACCCAGTACTTC. Full variable domain (rest looked up from reference TRBV7-9 and TRBJ2-5): DTGVSQNPRHKITKRGQNVTFRCDPISEHNRLYWYRQTLGQGPEFLTYFQNEAQLEKSRLLSDRFSAERPKGSFSTLEIQRTEQGDSAMYLCASSLWRGQETQYFGPGTRLLVL.

The chain uses TRBV10-1 and TRBJ2-3; 10 positions match TRBD2. Unmatched junction bases numbered 6, after V lost 2 bases and J lost 7 bases. Germline CDR1 and CDR2: WNHNN and SYGVQD (reference sequence). This CDR3 region has 15 residues. CDR3 sequence: CASSEGELAGYTQYF. The CDR3 DNA reads as TGCGCCAGCAGTGAGGGTGAACTAGCGGGGTATACGCAGTATTTT.

The rearrangement uses TRBV20-1 and TRBJ1-2; D gene ambiguous. The V gene lost 6 bases and the J gene lost 5 bases, with 10 bases spanning the gap. CDR3 size: 11 residues. Germline CDR1 and CDR2: DFQATT and SNEGSKA (reference sequence). The CDR3 here is CSANPGYGYTF. The CDR3 DNA reads as TGCAGTGCGAATCCCGGGTATGGCTACACCTTC.

The CDR3 is CASRTLPPGQATGELFF. For the CDR3, the DNA is TGTGCCAGCAGGACCCTACCCCCGGGACAGGCTACGGGGGAGCTGTTTTTT. This chain links TRBV28 with TRBJ2-2; 8 positions agree with TRBD1. After removal of 6 bases from V and 8 bases from J, the junction contained 17 bases not matched to a gene. Germline lookup yields CDR1 MDHEN and CDR2 SYDVKM. The CDR3 sequence is 17 residues long.

Worth noting for this clone: Other DNA sequences in this sample translate to the same CDR3. This chain links TRBV19 with TRBJ1-5, with a tentative D call TRBD1 (5 bases). V was trimmed by 2 bases and J by 2 bases, leaving 10 bases between them. CDR3 length: 15 residues. Looked up from germline, CDR1 is LNHDA and CDR2 is SQIVND (reference sequence). The CDR3 is CASSILGEGNQPQHF. CDR3 DNA sequence: TGTGCCAGTAGTATACTGGGGGAGGGCAATCAGCCCCAGCATTTT.

The rearrangement links TRBV5-6 to TRBJ1-2; TRBD1 matches 7 bases. The germline gives CDR1 SGHDT, CDR2 YYEEEE. There are 14 residues in the CDR3. Germline trimming cut 1 base from V and 6 bases from J; bases unmatched to any gene: 6. CDR3 coding DNA: TGTGCCAGCAGCTTGAAGACAGGGAGAAATGGCTACACCTTC. The encoded protein is CASSLKTGRNGYTF. The variable domain in full, with the rest retrieved from reference TRBV5-6 and TRBJ1-2, is DAGVTQSPTHLIKTRGQQVTLRCSPKSGHDTVSWYQQALGQGPQFIFQYYEEEERQRGNFPDRFSGHQFPNYSSELNVNALLLGDSALYLCASSLKTGRNGYTFGSGTRLTVV.

This rearrangement joins TRBV21-1 to TRBJ1-3; the D call in the table, TRBD1, was not verified against the DNA. TRBV21-1 has pseudogene status. The length of the CDR3 is 13 residues. The CDR3 loop reads CASSRGGGNTIYF. CDR3 nucleotides: TGTGCCAGCAGCAGAGGGGGAGGAAACACCATATATTTT.

CDR3 DNA sequence: TGTGCCAGCAGCCCCTCCGGGACATCGAACACTGAAGCTTTCTTT. It yields the protein CASSPSGTSNTEAFF. The chain has TRBV7-9 and TRBJ1-1; tentative D call: TRBD1 (6 bases). The CDR3 covers 15 residues. Germline assignment: CDR1 SEHNR and CDR2 FQNEAQ (reference sequence). V was trimmed by 5 bases and J by 1 base, leaving 14 bases between them.

V gene TRBV28 combines with J gene TRBJ1-6, with D perhaps matching TRBD1 (6 bases). The germline V and J ends were trimmed by 2 bases and 10 bases, with 15 bases remaining between them. Germline V gene data show CDR1 as MDHEN and CDR2 as SYDVKM. The CDR3 is 15 residues long. The CDR3 spells CASSLALGAGSPLHF. The CDR3 bases are TGTGCCAGCAGTTTAGCCTTGGGGGCTGGCTCACCCCTCCACTTT.

This clone was counted once. V gene TRBV9 combines with J gene TRBJ2-3, with no clear D. The germline V gene encodes CDR1 SGDLS and CDR2 YYNGEE. Trimming removed 4 bases at V and 8 bases at J, with 23 bases between. The CDR3 is 16 residues long. CDR3 sequence reads: CASSTRPVTLFGTQYF. The CDR3 DNA sequence: TGTGCCAGCAGCACCCGGCCAGTCACACTATTTGGTACGCAGTATTTT.

This clone came up many times. V is TRBV11-2 and J is TRBJ2-7; possibly TRBD2 for D (5 bases). The CDR3 loop spans 15 amino acids. Germline CDR1 reads SGHAT; CDR2 reads FQNNGV. V gave up 0 bases and J gave up 3 bases, with 12 bases separating them. In nucleotides, the CDR3 is TGTGCCAGCAGCTTAGAACAGAGCGGAGACTACGAGCAGTACTTC. Amino acid sequence: CASSLEQSGDYEQYF.

The V and J genes are TRBV6-1 and TRBJ1-4; maybe TRBD1 (6 bases). Germline V gives CDR1 MNHNS, CDR2 SASEGT. The CDR3 is made up of 16 amino acids. Trimming removed 4 bases from V and 4 bases from J, with 16 bases in between. The CDR3: CASSGATGWGNEKLFF. The CDR3 DNA is TGTGCCAGCAGTGGGGCGACAGGCTGGGGTAATGAAAAACTGTTTTTT.

The V and J genes are TRBV15 and TRBJ1-2; 7 bases line up with TRBD1. Germline CDR1 LNHNV, CDR2 YYDKDF (reference sequence). The CDR3 totals 14 residues. J was trimmed by 3 bases and V by 4 bases; bases with no gene match: 5. The CDR3 loop is CATSNDRVDYGYTF. CDR3 bases: TGTGCCACCAGCAACGACAGGGTTGACTATGGCTACACCTTC.

J is TRBJ2-1 and V is TRBV9; perhaps TRBD1 as D (6 bases). This CDR3 region has 13 residues. The V gene's germline CDR1 is SGDLS and CDR2 YYNGEE. V gave up 2 bases and J gave up 5 bases, with 8 bases separating them. The CDR3: CASSVRTDNEQFF. The CDR3 nucleotides read TGTGCCAGCAGCGTCAGGACAGACAATGAGCAGTTCTTC.

The V and J genes are TRBV9 and TRBJ2-1; no firm D call. V lost 5 bases and J 0 bases, leaving 12 bases between the germline ends. Germline V gene data show CDR1 as SGDLS and CDR2 as YYNGEE. The CDR3 has 15 amino acids. CDR3 loop: CASSYLPSSYNEQFF. DNA of the CDR3: TGTGCCAGCAGTTACCTCCCGAGCTCCTACAATGAGCAGTTCTTC. The whole variable domain, remainder taken from reference TRBV9 and TRBJ2-1, is DSGVTQTPKHLITATGQRVTLRCSPRSGDLSVYWYQQSLDQGLQFLIQYYNGEERAKGNILERFSAQQFPDLHSELNLSSLELGDSALYFCASSYLPSSYNEQFFGPGTRLTVL.

This chain uses TRBV27 with TRBJ1-2, with TRBD1 identical over 7 bases. Germline V gene data show CDR1 as MNHEY and CDR2 as SMNVEV (reference sequence). V lost 6 bases, J lost 0 bases, and 4 bases stayed unmatched. This CDR3 contains 14 residues. In DNA, the CDR3 is TGTGCCAGCAGCCGGACAGGCACTAACTATGGCTACACCTTC. This sequence encodes CASSRTGTNYGYTF.

Here the CDR3 DNA reads TGTGCCAGCAGCAGGGGACTTTCTCAGCCCCAGCATTTT. Its translation is CASSRGLSQPQHF. The chain uses TRBV14 and TRBJ1-5, with D possibly matching TRBD1 (5 bases). The CDR3 contains 13 residues. Germline values: CDR1 SGHDN, CDR2 FVKESK. V lost 5 bases, J lost 6 bases, and 11 bases lay in between.

The rearrangement links TRBV2 to TRBJ1-2; D unresolved. The V gene's germline CDR1 is SNHLY and CDR2 FYNNEI. Trimming stripped 5 bases from V and 2 bases from J, with 9 bases between. This CDR3 has 13 residues. The CDR3 loop reads CASSLDINYGYTF. Here the CDR3 DNA reads TGTGCCAGCAGTCTCGACATAAACTATGGCTACACCTTC.

The rearrangement links TRBV27 to TRBJ2-7; D is possibly TRBD2 (5 bases). V lost 2 bases to trimming and J lost 0 bases, with 14 bases between them. The CDR3 length is 16 residues. The germline gives CDR1 MNHEY, CDR2 SMNVEV (reference sequence). The CDR3: CASSLEWEPPSYEQYF. CDR3 sequence (DNA): TGTGCCAGCAGTTTAGAGTGGGAGCCTCCCTCCTACGAGCAGTACTTC.

The rearrangement links TRBV28 to TRBJ1-2, with a possible D match to TRBD1 (5 bases). The length of the CDR3 is 14 residues. Trimming took 3 bases from V and 4 from J, leaving 12 bases between them. Germline CDR1 is MDHEN and CDR2 is SYDVKM. The CDR3 nucleotides read TGTGCCAGCAGTTTCGAGACAGCACCCTATGGCTACACCTTC. This sequence encodes CASSFETAPYGYTF.

The V gene is TRBV10-1, the J gene TRBJ2-3; 8 nucleotides line up with TRBD2. The V gene's germline CDR1 is WNHNN and CDR2 SYGVQD (reference sequence). The V gene end was trimmed by 4 bases and the J gene end by 6 bases; junction bases not matched to a gene: 15. CDR3 length equals 17 residues. Here the CDR3 reads CASSAGTSGGAKDTQYF. CDR3 nucleotide sequence: TGCGCCAGCAGTGCCGGGACTAGTGGGGGGGCTAAGGATACGCAGTATTTT.

This clone was counted only a few times. This chain links TRBV9 with TRBJ1-1, with D tentatively TRBD1 (6 bases). Trimming cost V 4 bases and J 1 base, with 11 bases left between them. The CDR3 spans 14 residues. CDR1 is SGDLS, CDR2 YYNGEE, per germline. The CDR3 loop is CASSRTGTNTEAFF. CDR3 DNA: TGTGCCAGCAGCCGAACAGGGACGAACACTGAAGCTTTCTTT.